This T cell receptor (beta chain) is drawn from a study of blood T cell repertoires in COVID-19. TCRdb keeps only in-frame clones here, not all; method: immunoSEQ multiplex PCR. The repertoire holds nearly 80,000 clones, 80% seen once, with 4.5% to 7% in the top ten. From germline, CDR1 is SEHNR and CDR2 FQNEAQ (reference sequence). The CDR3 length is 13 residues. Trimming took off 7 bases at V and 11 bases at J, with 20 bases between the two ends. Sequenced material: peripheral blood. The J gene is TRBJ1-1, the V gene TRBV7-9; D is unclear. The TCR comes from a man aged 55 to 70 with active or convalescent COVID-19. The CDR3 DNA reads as TGTGCCAGCACCCCAAACGGAGGTCCGAGGGCTTTCTTT. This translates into CASTPNGGPRAFF.